Shown below are 18 T cell receptor beta chains from a single sample sequenced in a study of shared clonotypes between healthy human individuals. Using immunoSEQ multiplex PCR, the repertoire was profiled, and TCRdb retains in-frame clones only, with some absent. The sample lists 2 million to 2.5 million clones, 80% to 95% seen once, with roughly 0.34% in the top ten. Source material: naive CD4+ T cells from PBMCs. The sample's subset: CD45RA+ positively selected. The receptors originated from a man aged 18 to 30 in good health. Some clones in this sample may be carry-over from other donors' samples.

The chain combines TRBV2 with TRBJ2-7; TRBD1 might be the D (6 bases). From germline, CDR1 is SNHLY and CDR2 FYNNEI. Trimming shortened V by 7 bases and J by 2 bases, and 12 bases separated the two germline ends. This CDR3 contains 13 residues. The CDR3 sequence: CASNRVATYEQYF. The CDR3 DNA sequence: TGTGCCAGCAACAGGGTGGCCACCTACGAGCAGTACTTC. Combining the CDR3 with reference TRBV2 and TRBJ2-7 gives the whole variable domain EPEVTQTPSHQVTQMGQEVILRCVPISNHLYFYWYRQILGQKVEFLVSFYNNEISEKSEIFDDQFSVERPDGSNFTLKIRSTKLEDSAMYFCASNRVATYEQYFGPGTRLTVT.

Comments on this clone: The junction and the germline gene differ at one end; a read error may be behind it. The V and J genes are TRBV6-6 and TRBJ1-5; D may be TRBD1 (6 bases). The CDR3 runs 14 residues. Germline-derived CDR1 and CDR2 are MNHNY and SVGAGI (reference sequence). This CDR3 is CASSDSGVNQPQHF. Written as DNA, the CDR3 is TGTGCCAGCAGTGACTCAGGGGTCAATCAGCCCCAGCATTTT.

About this clone: The sample holds other DNA sequences that translate to the same CDR3. The rearrangement links TRBV7-2 to TRBJ2-6, with D unresolved. There are 14 residues in the CDR3. V was cut by 2 bases and J by 4 bases, with 6 bases left in between. CDR1 SGHTA and CDR2 FQGNSA come from the germline V gene. The CDR3 DNA sequence: TGTGCCAGCAGCTTATCATCAGGGGCCAACGTCCTGACTTTC. Translated, it gives CASSLSSGANVLTF.

In DNA form, the CDR3 reads TGTGCCAGCAGCCCCCCGGGGCAGCCGTCCTACGAGCAGTACTTC. Its protein is CASSPPGQPSYEQYF. V gene TRBV7-3 combines with J gene TRBJ2-7; D assignment may be TRBD1 or TRBD2 (5 bases each). Germline values: CDR1 SGHTA, CDR2 FQGTGA. This CDR3 region has 15 residues. V dropped 5 bases and J dropped 1 base, with 15 bases sitting between them.

The genes are TRBV6-8 and TRBJ1-1; the match to TRBD1 covers 9 bases. Germline V lookup: CDR1 MNHGY, CDR2 SAAAGT. The CDR3 covers 22 residues. The ends lost 0 bases at V and 1 base at J; junction bases unmatched: 21. CDR3 region: CASSYSRRTGGAERWKNTEAFF. DNA for the CDR3: TGTGCCAGCAGTTACTCGAGGAGAACAGGGGGCGCCGAACGATGGAAGAACACTGAAGCTTTCTTT.

The rearrangement joins TRBV4-2 to TRBJ1-2, with 7 bases that match TRBD1. J was trimmed by 3 bases and V by 4 bases; bases with no gene match: 11. CDR3 size: 16 residues. CDR1 and CDR2 from the germline V gene are LGHNA and YNFKEQ. The CDR3 DNA is TGTGCCAGCAGCCCCGGGAGACAGGGAGTTCACTATGGCTACACCTTC. The encoded protein is CASSPGRQGVHYGYTF.

CDR3 DNA: TGTGCCAGACGCGGGCCAGTCAACATCGATTACGGCTACACCTTC. Translating gives CARRGPVNIDYGYTF. The chain has TRBV11-2 and TRBJ1-2, with D unclear. CDR1 is SGHAT and CDR2 is FQNNGV in the germline V gene. V was trimmed by 9 bases and J by 8 bases, leaving 25 bases between them. The CDR3 runs to 15 residues.

The J gene is TRBJ1-4, the V gene TRBV5-4, with 7 bases aligning to TRBD1. Germline CDR1 SGHNT, CDR2 YYREEE (reference sequence). This CDR3 is 14 amino acids long. V shed 7 bases and J 7 bases; nucleotides not matched to a gene: 10. The CDR3 DNA reads as TGTGCCAGCGGCAAGGACAGGAACCCTGAAAAACTGTTTTTT. Protein sequence: CASGKDRNPEKLFF.

The CDR3 DNA reads TGTGCCAGCTCACCACCGGGGGGTCGTCATGGCTACACCTTC. Its protein is CASSPPGGRHGYTF. This sequence joins TRBV18 and TRBJ1-2; D may be TRBD1 (5 bases). Deletions cut 0 bases from V and 6 bases from J, with 11 bases between. Germline V gene lookup returns CDR1 KGHSH and CDR2 LQKENI. The CDR3 loop spans 14 amino acids.

V is TRBV5-4 and J is TRBJ2-7, with 9 bases fitting TRBD1. CDR1 and CDR2 (germline): SGHNT, YYREEE (reference sequence). The CDR3 extends over 14 amino acids. Trimming took 9 bases from V and 1 from J; bases not matched to a gene: 8. As DNA, the CDR3 is TGTGCCATTAGGGGTGGGACAGGGTCCTACGAGCAGTACTTC. Translating it yields CAIRGGTGSYEQYF.

Comment on this clone: Other DNA sequences of this sample code for an identical CDR3. This chain connects TRBV9 to TRBJ2-1; D perhaps matches TRBD2 (6 bases). Trimming pared 2 bases from V and 1 base from J, leaving 7 bases between. CDR3 size: 14 residues. The germline V gene encodes CDR1 SGDLS and CDR2 YYNGEE. This CDR3 reads CASSVTSSYNEQFF. The CDR3 DNA is TGTGCCAGCAGCGTGACTAGTTCCTACAATGAGCAGTTCTTC.

This chain links TRBV2 with TRBJ2-3, with D uncertain. The germline gives CDR1 SNHLY, CDR2 FYNNEI. V lost 2 bases, J lost 7 bases, and 10 bases lay in between. The CDR3 is made up of 13 amino acids. DNA for the CDR3: TGTGCCAGCAGTGAACGGAGTCGCTATACGCAGTATTTT. Its protein is CASSERSRYTQYF.

The rearrangement joins TRBV28 to TRBJ1-1, with a weak D call TRBD1 (6 bases). Germline values: CDR1 MDHEN, CDR2 SYDVKM. The CDR3 sequence is 15 residues long. Trimming took 7 bases from V and 1 from J, leaving 16 bases between them. The CDR3 protein is CASNLQPGQNTEAFF. CDR3 nucleotides: TGTGCCAGCAACTTACAGCCGGGACAGAACACTGAAGCTTTCTTT.

The chain uses TRBV23-1 and TRBJ1-5, with TRBD1 matching 8 bases. TRBV23-1 is annotated as an ORF whose role is uncertain. CDR3 length equals 17 residues. With V trimmed by 8 bases and J by 3 bases, 15 bases remained unmatched. The CDR3 DNA follows: TGCGCCAGCGCCCGGGACAGGAGTCCTCCCAACAATCAGCCCCAGCATTTT. This gives the protein CASARDRSPPNNQPQHF.

The DNA for the CDR3 is TGTGCCAGCAGCGCGGGACTCTATGGCTACACCTTC. This gives the protein CASSAGLYGYTF. V and J are TRBV25-1 and TRBJ1-2; D is perhaps TRBD1 (5 bases). The CDR3 length is 12 residues. Trimming stripped 6 bases from V and 4 bases from J, with 9 bases between. Looked up from germline, CDR1 is MGHDK and CDR2 is SYGVNS.

V is TRBV18 and J is TRBJ1-1; no definite D call. The ends were cut back, 3 bases at V and 11 bases at J, with 13 bases in the middle. The CDR3 loop spans 12 amino acids. The germline V gene encodes CDR1 KGHSH and CDR2 LQKENI. CDR3 residues: CASSPSVKEAFF. In DNA, the CDR3 is TGTGCCAGCTCACCCTCCGTCAAGGAGGCTTTCTTT.

In this sample, this clone turned up once. The gene calls are TRBV28 and TRBJ1-2; 11 bases map to TRBD1. The CDR3 length is 14 residues. Germline loops: CDR1 MDHEN, CDR2 SYDVKM. The junction had 4 bases not matched to a gene; V was cut back by 6 bases and J by 4 bases. This CDR3 reads CASRGQGGIYGYTF. The CDR3 coding sequence is TGTGCCAGCAGGGGACAGGGGGGAATCTATGGCTACACCTTC.

The chain couples TRBV6-1 to TRBJ2-2; perhaps D is TRBD1 or TRBD2 (6 bases each). There are 14 residues in the CDR3. V dropped 2 bases and J dropped 4 bases, with 8 bases sitting between them. CDR1 and CDR2 from the germline V gene are MNHNS and SASEGT. CDR3 sequence: CASSERGVTGELFF. The DNA for the CDR3 is TGTGCCAGCAGTGAAAGGGGGGTCACCGGGGAGCTGTTTTTT.